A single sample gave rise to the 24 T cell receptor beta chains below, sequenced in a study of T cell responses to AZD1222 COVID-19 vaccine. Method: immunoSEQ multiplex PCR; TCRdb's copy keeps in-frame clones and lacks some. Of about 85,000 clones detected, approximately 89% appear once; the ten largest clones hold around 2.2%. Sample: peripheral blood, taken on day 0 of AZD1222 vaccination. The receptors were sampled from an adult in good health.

This CDR3 is CASTGGGATQPQHF. In nucleotides, the CDR3 is TGTGCCAGCACCGGAGGGGGAGCCACTCAGCCCCAGCATTTT. The rearrangement links TRBV7-2 to TRBJ1-5; possible D gene TRBD1, 6 bases. Germline lookup yields CDR1 SGHTA and CDR2 FQGNSA. V gave up 7 bases and J gave up 6 bases, with 16 bases separating them. This CDR3 comprises 14 residues.

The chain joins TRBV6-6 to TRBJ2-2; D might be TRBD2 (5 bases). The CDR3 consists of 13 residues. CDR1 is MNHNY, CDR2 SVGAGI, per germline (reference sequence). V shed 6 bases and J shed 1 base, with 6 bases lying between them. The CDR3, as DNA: TGTGCCAGCAGCGCGGGGAACACCGGGGAGCTGTTTTTT. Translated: CASSAGNTGELFF.

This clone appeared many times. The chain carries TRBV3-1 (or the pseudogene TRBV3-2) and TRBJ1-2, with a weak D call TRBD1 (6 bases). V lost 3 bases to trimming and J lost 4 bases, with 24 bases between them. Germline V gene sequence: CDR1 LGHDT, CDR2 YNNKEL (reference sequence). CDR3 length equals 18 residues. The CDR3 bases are TGTGCCAGCAGCCATTTTAACCTGCGTGGACAGCAAAGCTATGGCTACACCTTC. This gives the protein CASSHFNLRGQQSYGYTF.

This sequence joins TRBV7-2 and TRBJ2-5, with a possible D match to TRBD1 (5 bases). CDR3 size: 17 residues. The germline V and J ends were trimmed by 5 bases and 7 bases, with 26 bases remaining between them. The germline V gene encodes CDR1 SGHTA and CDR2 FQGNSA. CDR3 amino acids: CASSLSNLQAPLATQYF. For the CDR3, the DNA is TGTGCCAGCAGCCTTAGCAACCTACAGGCTCCCCTGGCGACCCAGTACTTC.

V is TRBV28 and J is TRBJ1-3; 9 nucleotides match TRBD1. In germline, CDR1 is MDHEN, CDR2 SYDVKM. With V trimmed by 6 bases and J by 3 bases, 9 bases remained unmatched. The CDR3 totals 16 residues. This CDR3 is CASSPYRGRGGNTIYF. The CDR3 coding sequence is TGTGCCAGCAGCCCTTACAGGGGGCGAGGTGGAAACACCATATATTTT. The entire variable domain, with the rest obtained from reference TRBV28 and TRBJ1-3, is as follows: DVKVTQSSRYLVKRTGEKVFLECVQDMDHENMFWYRQDPGLGLRLIYFSYDVKMKEKGDIPEGYSVSREKKERFSLILESASTNQTSMYLCASSPYRGRGGNTIYFGEGSWLTVV.

Here the CDR3 reads CASAPGAGAEAFF. CDR3 coding DNA: TGTGCCAGCGCCCCTGGTGCGGGGGCTGAAGCTTTCTTT. This chain links TRBV6-4 with TRBJ1-1, with a weak D call TRBD1 (5 bases). CDR3 length equals 13 residues. CDR1 and CDR2 from the germline V gene are MRHNA and SNTAGT. The V gene lost 8 bases and the J gene lost 6 bases, with 16 bases spanning the gap.

In DNA form, the CDR3 reads TGTGCCTGGAGTGTACAGGGAAGCAACTATGGCTACACCTTC. This codes for CAWSVQGSNYGYTF. This chain links TRBV30 with TRBJ1-2; D might be TRBD1 (6 bases). This CDR3 comprises 14 residues. Deletions cut 0 bases from V and 2 bases from J, with 10 bases between. CDR1 and CDR2 from the germline V gene are GTSNPN and SVGIG (reference sequence).

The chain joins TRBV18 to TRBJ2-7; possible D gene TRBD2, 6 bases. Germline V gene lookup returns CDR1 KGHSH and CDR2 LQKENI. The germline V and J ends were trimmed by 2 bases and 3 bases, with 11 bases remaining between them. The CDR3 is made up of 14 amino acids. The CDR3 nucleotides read TGTGCCAGCTCACCAGGGGGGTCTTACTACGAGCAGTACTTC. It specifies CASSPGGSYYEQYF.

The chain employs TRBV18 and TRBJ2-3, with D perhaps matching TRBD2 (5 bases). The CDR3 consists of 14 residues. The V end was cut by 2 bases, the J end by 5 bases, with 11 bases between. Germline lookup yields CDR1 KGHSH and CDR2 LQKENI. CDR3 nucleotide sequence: TGTGCCAGCTCACCATCGTTAGGAGGAGATACGCAGTATTTT. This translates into CASSPSLGGDTQYF.

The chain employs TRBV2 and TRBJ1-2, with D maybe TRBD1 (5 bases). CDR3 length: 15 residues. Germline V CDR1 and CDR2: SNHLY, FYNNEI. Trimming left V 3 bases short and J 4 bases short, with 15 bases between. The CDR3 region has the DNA TGTGCCAGCAGTGATAAGAGGGGCTCTATCTATGGCTACACCTTC. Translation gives CASSDKRGSIYGYTF.

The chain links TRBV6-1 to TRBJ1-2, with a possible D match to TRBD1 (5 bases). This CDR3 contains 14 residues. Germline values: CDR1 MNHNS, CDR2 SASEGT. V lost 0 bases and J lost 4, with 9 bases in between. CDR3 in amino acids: CASSEARAFYGYTF. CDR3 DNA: TGTGCCAGCAGTGAAGCCAGGGCGTTCTATGGCTACACCTTC.

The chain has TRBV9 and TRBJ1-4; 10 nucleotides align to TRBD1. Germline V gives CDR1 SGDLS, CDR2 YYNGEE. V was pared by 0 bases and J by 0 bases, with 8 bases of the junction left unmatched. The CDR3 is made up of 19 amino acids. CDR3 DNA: TGTGCCAGCAGCGTAGAACCCGGGACAGGGGACCCAACTAATGAAAAACTGTTTTTT. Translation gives CASSVEPGTGDPTNEKLFF. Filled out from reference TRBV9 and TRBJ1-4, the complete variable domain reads DSGVTQTPKHLITATGQRVTLRCSPRSGDLSVYWYQQSLDQGLQFLIQYYNGEERAKGNILERFSAQQFPDLHSELNLSSLELGDSALYFCASSVEPGTGDPTNEKLFFGSGTQLSVL.

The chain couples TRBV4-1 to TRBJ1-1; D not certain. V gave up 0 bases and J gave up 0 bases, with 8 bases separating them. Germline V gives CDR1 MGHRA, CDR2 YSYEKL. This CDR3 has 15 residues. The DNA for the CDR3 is TGCGCCAGCAGCCAAGAGGGCTCGTTGAACACTGAAGCTTTCTTT. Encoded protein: CASSQEGSLNTEAFF.

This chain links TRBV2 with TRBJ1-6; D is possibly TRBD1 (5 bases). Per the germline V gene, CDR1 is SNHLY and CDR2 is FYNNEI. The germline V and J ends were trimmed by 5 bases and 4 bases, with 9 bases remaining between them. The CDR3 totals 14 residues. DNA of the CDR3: TGTGCCAGCAGTAACAGGCCTTATAATTCACCCCTCCACTTT. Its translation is CASSNRPYNSPLHF. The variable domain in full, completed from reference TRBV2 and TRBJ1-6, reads EPEVTQTPSHQVTQMGQEVILRCVPISNHLYFYWYRQILGQKVEFLVSFYNNEISEKSEIFDDQFSVERPDGSNFTLKIRSTKLEDSAMYFCASSNRPYNSPLHFGNGTRLTVT.

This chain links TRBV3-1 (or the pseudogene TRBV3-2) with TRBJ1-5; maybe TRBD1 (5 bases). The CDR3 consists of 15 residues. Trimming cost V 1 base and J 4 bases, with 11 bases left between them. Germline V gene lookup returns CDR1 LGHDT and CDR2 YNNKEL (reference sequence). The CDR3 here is CASSQGDLGNQPQHF. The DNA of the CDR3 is TGTGCCAGCAGCCAAGGGGACCTGGGGAATCAGCCCCAGCATTTT.

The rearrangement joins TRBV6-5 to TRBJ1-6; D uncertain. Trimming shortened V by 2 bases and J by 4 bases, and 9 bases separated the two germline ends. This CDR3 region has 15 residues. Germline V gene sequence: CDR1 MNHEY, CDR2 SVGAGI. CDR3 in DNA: TGTGCCAGCAGTTACGATTCAGCGTATAATTCACCCCTCCACTTT. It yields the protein CASSYDSAYNSPLHF.

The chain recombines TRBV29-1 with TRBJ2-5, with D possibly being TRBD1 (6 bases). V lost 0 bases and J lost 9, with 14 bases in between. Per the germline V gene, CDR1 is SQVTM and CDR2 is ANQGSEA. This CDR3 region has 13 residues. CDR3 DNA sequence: TGCAGCGTTGAAGATGGTGGGGGCAGGGCCCAGTACTTC. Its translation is CSVEDGGGRAQYF.

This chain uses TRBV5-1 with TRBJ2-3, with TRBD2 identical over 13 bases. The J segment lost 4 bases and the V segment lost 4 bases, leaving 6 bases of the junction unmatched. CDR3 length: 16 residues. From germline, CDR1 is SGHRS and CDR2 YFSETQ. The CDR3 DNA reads TGCGCCAGCAGCGCCAGGACTAGCGGGAGTGCAGATACGCAGTATTTT. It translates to CASSARTSGSADTQYF.

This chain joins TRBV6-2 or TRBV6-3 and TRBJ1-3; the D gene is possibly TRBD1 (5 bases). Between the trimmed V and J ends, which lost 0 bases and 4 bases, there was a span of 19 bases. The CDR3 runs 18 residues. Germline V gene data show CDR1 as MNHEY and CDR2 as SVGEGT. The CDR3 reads CASSYSGGNRGTGNTIYF. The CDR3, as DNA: TGTGCCAGCAGTTACTCCGGGGGAAACCGAGGAACGGGAAACACCATATATTTT.

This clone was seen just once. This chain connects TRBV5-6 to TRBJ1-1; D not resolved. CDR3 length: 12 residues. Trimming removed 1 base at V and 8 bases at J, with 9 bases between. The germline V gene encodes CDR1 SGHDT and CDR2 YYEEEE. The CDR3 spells CASSLRVREAFF. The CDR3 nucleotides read TGTGCCAGCAGCTTGAGAGTTAGGGAAGCTTTCTTT.

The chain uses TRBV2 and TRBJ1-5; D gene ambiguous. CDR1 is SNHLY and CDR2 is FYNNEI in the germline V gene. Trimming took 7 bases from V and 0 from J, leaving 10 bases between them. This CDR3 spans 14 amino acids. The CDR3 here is CASTVQYSNQPQHF. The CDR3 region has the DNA TGTGCCAGCACGGTCCAGTATAGCAATCAGCCCCAGCATTTT.

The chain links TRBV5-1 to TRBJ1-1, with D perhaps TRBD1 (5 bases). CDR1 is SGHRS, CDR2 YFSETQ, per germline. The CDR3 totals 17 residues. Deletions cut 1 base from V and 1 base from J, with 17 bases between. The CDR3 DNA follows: TGCGCCAGCAGCTTGACCTACAGGAAATTCTCGAACACTGAAGCTTTCTTT. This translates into CASSLTYRKFSNTEAFF.

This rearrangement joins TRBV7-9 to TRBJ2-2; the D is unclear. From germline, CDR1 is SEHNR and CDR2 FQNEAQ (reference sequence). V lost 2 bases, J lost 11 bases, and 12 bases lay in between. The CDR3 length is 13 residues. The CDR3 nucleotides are TGTGCCAGCAGCTTAACTACGTTAGGCGAGCTGTTTTTT. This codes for CASSLTTLGELFF.

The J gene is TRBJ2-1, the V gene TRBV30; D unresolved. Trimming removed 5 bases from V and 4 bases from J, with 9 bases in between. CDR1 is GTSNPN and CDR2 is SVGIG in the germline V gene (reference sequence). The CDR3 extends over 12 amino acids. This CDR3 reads CAWGRRYNEQFF. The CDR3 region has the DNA TGTGCCTGGGGCCGGCGTTACAATGAGCAGTTCTTC.